This is a list of T cell receptor beta chains from one sample in a study of T cells in Graves' hyperthyroidism and ophthalmopathy. MiXCR, run by TCRdb on the multiplex PCR reads, gives a single entry per CDR3 protein. This table has 550,000 to 800,000 distinct CDR3 sequences, 17% appearing once. The specimen was blood. The receptors were sampled from a man aged 50 or older with Graves' hyperthyroidism. Both conserved end residues are part of each CDR3. Fields, in order: clone size, D gene, V gene, J gene, CDR3 DNA, CDR3 protein. The D gene is left open where the match is weak. Clone size is shown for a subset of rows, as once, few, many or a class of expanded clone.

abundance: -
d_gene: -
v_gene: TRBV2
j_gene: TRBJ1-1
CDR3nt: TGTGCCAGCGTCGGGGGTCCTGAAGCTTTCTTT
CDR3aa: CASVGGPEAFF

abundance: few
d_gene: -
v_gene: TRBV27
j_gene: TRBJ1-1
CDR3nt: TGTGCCAGCAGCGGACACAACACTGAAGCTTTCTTT
CDR3aa: CASSGHNTEAFF

abundance: -
d_gene: -
v_gene: TRBV7-2
j_gene: TRBJ2-3
CDR3nt: TGTGCCAGCAGCTTTAGAAGACAGGTGAACACAGATACGCAGTATTTT
CDR3aa: CASSFRRQVNTDTQYF

abundance: many
d_gene: -
v_gene: TRBV28
j_gene: TRBJ2-7
CDR3nt: TGTGCCAGCAGCTTTATACTGGCGAACGAGCAGTACTTC
CDR3aa: CASSFILANEQYF

abundance: -
d_gene: TRBD2
v_gene: TRBV20-1
j_gene: TRBJ2-3
CDR3nt: TGCAGTGCTATCCTACTAGCGGGAGTGGTAGATACGCAGTATTTT
CDR3aa: CSAILLAGVVDTQYF

abundance: many
d_gene: -
v_gene: TRBV6-2/TRBV6-3
j_gene: TRBJ1-5
CDR3nt: TGTGCCAGCAGTTACATAGGGAGGACTCAGCCCCAGCATTTT
CDR3aa: CASSYIGRTQPQHF

abundance: many
d_gene: -
v_gene: TRBV5-1
j_gene: TRBJ1-1
CDR3nt: TGCGCCAGCAGCTTGGCCCCAGGTTATGGCACTGAAGCTTTCTTT
CDR3aa: CASSLAPGYGTEAFF

abundance: many
d_gene: -
v_gene: TRBV28
j_gene: TRBJ1-1
CDR3nt: TGTGCCAGCATGGATATCATGAACACTGAAGCTTTCTTT
CDR3aa: CASMDIMNTEAFF

abundance: many
d_gene: TRBD2
v_gene: TRBV9
j_gene: TRBJ2-3
CDR3nt: TGTGCCAGCAGCGCCGGGACTAGCGGAGCAAGCACAGATACGCAGTATTTT
CDR3aa: CASSAGTSGASTDTQYF

abundance: -
d_gene: -
v_gene: TRBV7-6
j_gene: TRBJ1-4
CDR3nt: TGTGCCAGCAGCCCGGGACCTTCGAATGAAAAACTGTTTTTT
CDR3aa: CASSPGPSNEKLFF

abundance: few
d_gene: -
v_gene: TRBV19
j_gene: TRBJ2-6
CDR3nt: TGTGCCAGTAGTATGTTTTCGGAGCCCGGGGCCAACGTCCTGACTTTC
CDR3aa: CASSMFSEPGANVLTF

abundance: -
d_gene: TRBD2
v_gene: TRBV11-1
j_gene: TRBJ2-3
CDR3nt: TGTGCCAGCAGCCTCGAGCCGGGACTAGCGGCCACAGATACGCAGTATTTT
CDR3aa: CASSLEPGLAATDTQYF

abundance: few
d_gene: -
v_gene: TRBV7-3
j_gene: TRBJ2-1
CDR3nt: TGTGCCAGCAGTCTTCTCTCGGGAGAGGGGACGGGTGAGCAGTTCTTC
CDR3aa: CASSLLSGEGTGEQFF

abundance: many
d_gene: -
v_gene: TRBV5-5
j_gene: TRBJ2-1
CDR3nt: TGTGCCAGCAGCTTGGCCGTAGGACGGAACAATGAGCAGTTCTTC
CDR3aa: CASSLAVGRNNEQFF

abundance: -
d_gene: -
v_gene: TRBV6-2/TRBV6-3
j_gene: TRBJ2-7
CDR3nt: TGTGCCAGCAGTTACCCCTACTACGAGCAGTACTTC
CDR3aa: CASSYPYYEQYF

abundance: many
d_gene: -
v_gene: TRBV11-2
j_gene: TRBJ2-5
CDR3nt: TGTGCCAGCAGCCGGACCCCGGACATGAGAGAGACCCAGTACTTC
CDR3aa: CASSRTPDMRETQYF

abundance: many
d_gene: -
v_gene: TRBV28
j_gene: TRBJ1-1
CDR3nt: TGTGCCAGCAGTTTGATTGATAGGGAGAACACTGAAGCTTTCTTT
CDR3aa: CASSLIDRENTEAFF

abundance: many
d_gene: TRBD2
v_gene: TRBV3-1
j_gene: TRBJ2-5
CDR3nt: TGTGCCAGCAGCCAACCTAGCGGGAGTGGGGAGACCCAGTACTTC
CDR3aa: CASSQPSGSGETQYF

abundance: many
d_gene: -
v_gene: TRBV27
j_gene: TRBJ2-2
CDR3nt: TGTGCCAGCAGTCGGAGACAGGAAGTCGGGACCGGGGAGCTGTTTTTT
CDR3aa: CASSRRQEVGTGELFF

abundance: few
d_gene: TRBD1
v_gene: TRBV6-5
j_gene: TRBJ2-7
CDR3nt: TGTGCCAGCAGTTACAGGACAGGGCACCACGAGCAGTACTTC
CDR3aa: CASSYRTGHHEQYF

abundance: few
d_gene: TRBD1
v_gene: TRBV20-1
j_gene: TRBJ1-1
CDR3nt: TGCAGTGCTAGAGACAGGGGGCTCCCTGAAGCTTTCTTT
CDR3aa: CSARDRGLPEAFF

abundance: many
d_gene: -
v_gene: TRBV5-1
j_gene: TRBJ1-1
CDR3nt: TGCGCCAGCAGCTTGGCCGGCACCGATGAAGCTTTCTTT
CDR3aa: CASSLAGTDEAFF

abundance: few
d_gene: -
v_gene: TRBV6-2/TRBV6-3
j_gene: TRBJ2-5
CDR3nt: TGTGCCAGCAGTTACTTCCCCGGGAGCGAAAGAGAAGAGACCCAGTACTTC
CDR3aa: CASSYFPGSEREETQYF

abundance: -
d_gene: -
v_gene: TRBV30
j_gene: TRBJ1-1
CDR3nt: TGTGCCTGGAGCCCTGGCAGGTGGACTGAAGCTTTCTTT
CDR3aa: CAWSPGRWTEAFF

abundance: -
d_gene: TRBD1
v_gene: TRBV5-1
j_gene: TRBJ2-1
CDR3nt: TGCGCCAGCAGCAAAGGACAGGGGTCCTACAATGAGCAGTTCTTC
CDR3aa: CASSKGQGSYNEQFF

abundance: many
d_gene: TRBD1
v_gene: TRBV19
j_gene: TRBJ2-1
CDR3nt: TGTGCCAGTAGTGCCGGGACAGGGGAAAATGAGCAGTTCTTC
CDR3aa: CASSAGTGENEQFF

abundance: many
d_gene: TRBD2
v_gene: TRBV27
j_gene: TRBJ2-7
CDR3nt: TGTGCCAGCAGCCTTACCGGGACTAGCGGGACCTACGAGCAGTACTTC
CDR3aa: CASSLTGTSGTYEQYF

abundance: many
d_gene: TRBD2
v_gene: TRBV11-3
j_gene: TRBJ2-5
CDR3nt: TGTGCCAGCAGCGCAGGACTAGCGCGGGAGACCCAGTACTTC
CDR3aa: CASSAGLARETQYF

abundance: -
d_gene: TRBD1
v_gene: TRBV6-1
j_gene: TRBJ1-1
CDR3nt: TGTGCCAGCTGGACAGGGGGTATGAACGCTGAAGCTTTCTTT
CDR3aa: CASWTGGMNAEAFF

abundance: -
d_gene: -
v_gene: TRBV29-1
j_gene: TRBJ1-5
CDR3nt: TGCAGCGTTGAAGAAGGTAGCAATCAGCCCCAGCATTTT
CDR3aa: CSVEEGSNQPQHF

abundance: many
d_gene: -
v_gene: TRBV28
j_gene: TRBJ1-3
CDR3nt: TGTGCCAGCAGTTTAAACGGGATGTCTGGAAACACCATATATTTT
CDR3aa: CASSLNGMSGNTIYF

abundance: many
d_gene: -
v_gene: TRBV28
j_gene: TRBJ2-7
CDR3nt: TGTGCCAGCAGGCGAAACTACGAGCAGTACTTC
CDR3aa: CASRRNYEQYF

abundance: many
d_gene: TRBD1
v_gene: TRBV11-2
j_gene: TRBJ1-4
CDR3nt: TGTGCCAGCACCCCGGACAGGGGGCATGAAAAACTGTTTTTT
CDR3aa: CASTPDRGHEKLFF

abundance: many
d_gene: -
v_gene: TRBV7-9
j_gene: TRBJ2-3
CDR3nt: TGTGCCAGCGGGTTAGCGAAAGATACGCAGTATTTT
CDR3aa: CASGLAKDTQYF

abundance: -
d_gene: -
v_gene: TRBV7-7
j_gene: TRBJ2-5
CDR3nt: TGTGCTAGCAGCTTAGTCCTCCACGAGACCCAGTACTTC
CDR3aa: CASSLVLHETQYF

abundance: -
d_gene: -
v_gene: TRBV24-1
j_gene: TRBJ2-3
CDR3nt: TGTGCCACCAGTGACCCGACAGTAGATACGCAGTATTTT
CDR3aa: CATSDPTVDTQYF

abundance: -
d_gene: -
v_gene: TRBV10-3
j_gene: TRBJ1-3
CDR3nt: TGTGCCAGCAGTTACGGGCCTCGCTCTGGAAACACCATATATTTT
CDR3aa: CASSYGPRSGNTIYF

abundance: -
d_gene: -
v_gene: TRBV5-1
j_gene: TRBJ2-2
CDR3nt: TGCGCCAGCACCGGCAATTTAGTCGCAACCGGGGAGCTGTTTTTT
CDR3aa: CASTGNLVATGELFF

abundance: few
d_gene: -
v_gene: TRBV6-1
j_gene: TRBJ1-4
CDR3nt: TGTGCCAGCAGTGAAGGCAGGTTTGCAACTAATGAAAAACTGTTTTTT
CDR3aa: CASSEGRFATNEKLFF

abundance: many
d_gene: -
v_gene: TRBV28
j_gene: TRBJ1-1
CDR3nt: TGTGCCAGCAACCGAGTGAACACTGAAGCTTTCTTT
CDR3aa: CASNRVNTEAFF

abundance: few
d_gene: -
v_gene: TRBV29-1
j_gene: TRBJ2-7
CDR3nt: TGCAGCGTTGATCTGTGGATAGGACAGTCCTACGAGCAGTACTTC
CDR3aa: CSVDLWIGQSYEQYF

abundance: many
d_gene: -
v_gene: TRBV5-1
j_gene: TRBJ2-7
CDR3nt: TGCGCCAGCAGCTTGGCCGATTCAGCCTACGAGCAGTACTTC
CDR3aa: CASSLADSAYEQYF

abundance: -
d_gene: TRBD2
v_gene: TRBV5-1
j_gene: TRBJ2-5
CDR3nt: TGCGCCAGCAGCTTGGGGTGGCTAGCGGGAGAAGAGACCCAGTACTTC
CDR3aa: CASSLGWLAGEETQYF